The 7 T cell receptor beta chains below all came from one sample that was sequenced in a study of blood T cell repertoires in COVID-19. Only in-frame clones appear in the TCRdb table, and some are missing; sequencing was by immunoSEQ multiplex PCR. In the table there are some 150,000 clones, around 87% of which are singletons. Sequenced sample: peripheral blood. The receptors were gathered from a woman aged 60-70 years with active or convalescent COVID-19.

The chain couples TRBV5-1 to TRBJ1-2; TRBD1 agrees at 9 bases. The CDR3 has 13 residues. The V gene end was trimmed by 3 bases and the J gene end by 8 bases; junction bases not matched to a gene: 5. CDR1 and CDR2 (germline): SGHRS, YFSETQ. The CDR3 bases are TGCGCCAGCAGCTCTTTAGGACAGGGGGGCTACACCTTC. Encoded protein: CASSSLGQGGYTF.

V gene TRBV5-1 combines with J gene TRBJ1-1; 9 nucleotides match TRBD1. Looked up from germline, CDR1 is SGHRS and CDR2 is YFSETQ. Trimming at V came to 0 bases and at J to 14 bases, leaving 5 bases not matched to a gene. The CDR3 has 12 residues. CDR3 region: CASSLEGQGRFF. CDR3 nucleotides: TGCGCCAGCAGCTTGGAGGGACAGGGTAGGTTCTTT.

This clone is a singleton in its sample. The chain recombines TRBV11-2 with TRBJ2-5; D is possibly TRBD1 (5 bases). The CDR3 sequence is 13 residues long. Trimming pared 4 bases from V and 4 bases from J, leaving 10 bases between. Germline V gene data show CDR1 as SGHAT and CDR2 as FQNNGV. The CDR3 region is CASSSGLRETQYF. CDR3 in DNA: TGTGCCAGCAGCTCAGGGTTACGAGAGACCCAGTACTTC.

The chain is built from TRBV5-1 and TRBJ2-3, with 8 bases lining up with TRBD2. J was trimmed by 4 bases and V by 4 bases; bases with no gene match: 11. This CDR3 contains 16 residues. CDR1 and CDR2 (germline): SGHRS, YFSETQ. DNA for the CDR3: TGCGCCAGCAGCCCCTATAGCGGGACGGGTGCAGATACGCAGTATTTT. This gives the protein CASSPYSGTGADTQYF.

J is TRBJ1-1 and V is TRBV7-9; D call uncertain. CDR3 size: 13 residues. V was shortened by 5 bases and J by 2 bases, with 9 bases between the two germline ends. CDR1 is SEHNR and CDR2 is FQNEAQ in the germline V gene (reference sequence). The CDR3 DNA is TGTGCCAGCAGCATTAACAGAAACACTGAAGCTTTCTTT. Encoded protein: CASSINRNTEAFF.

The V and J genes are TRBV9 and TRBJ1-2, with 9 bases aligning to TRBD1. CDR1 is SGDLS and CDR2 is YYNGEE in the germline V gene. The length of the CDR3 is 14 residues. With 4 bases clipped from V and 7 bases from J, the junction kept 8 bases outside the gene matches. CDR3 DNA sequence: TGTGCCAGCAGCCTAACCGGGACAGGGTTTGGCTACACCTTC. Translating gives CASSLTGTGFGYTF.

The CDR3, as DNA: TGCAGCGTTTCACAGGGAAACTATGGCTACACCTTC. Protein product: CSVSQGNYGYTF. The rearrangement joins TRBV29-1 to TRBJ1-2, with a tentative D call TRBD1 (6 bases). V lost 5 bases and J lost 2, with 9 bases in between. The germline gives CDR1 SQVTM, CDR2 ANQGSEA. The CDR3 spans 12 residues.